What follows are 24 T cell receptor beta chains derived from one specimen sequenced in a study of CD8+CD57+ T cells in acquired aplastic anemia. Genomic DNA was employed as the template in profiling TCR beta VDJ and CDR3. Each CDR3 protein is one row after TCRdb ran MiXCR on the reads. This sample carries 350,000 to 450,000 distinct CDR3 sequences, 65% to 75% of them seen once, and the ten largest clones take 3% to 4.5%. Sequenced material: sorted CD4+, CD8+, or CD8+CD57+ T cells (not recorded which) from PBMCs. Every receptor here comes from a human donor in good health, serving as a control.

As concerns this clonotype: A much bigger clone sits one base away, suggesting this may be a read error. The CDR3 loop reads CAWSVLGRDYEQYF. The DNA for the CDR3 is TGTGCCTGGAGTGTACTAGGGAGGGACTACGAGCAGTACTTC. The genes are TRBV30 and TRBJ2-7, with 7 positions matching TRBD2. Losses at the gene ends were 0 bases for V and 3 bases for J; bases not matched to a gene: 5. CDR1 is GTSNPN, CDR2 SVGIG, per germline (reference sequence). The CDR3 consists of 14 residues.

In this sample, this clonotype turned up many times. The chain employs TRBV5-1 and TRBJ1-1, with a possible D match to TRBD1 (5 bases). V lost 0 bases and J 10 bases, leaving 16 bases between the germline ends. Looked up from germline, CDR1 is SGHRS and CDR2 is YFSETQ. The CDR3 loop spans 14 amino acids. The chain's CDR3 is CASSLEWGGGGAFF. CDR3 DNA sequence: TGCGCCAGCAGCTTGGAGTGGGGTGGTGGGGGAGCTTTCTTT.

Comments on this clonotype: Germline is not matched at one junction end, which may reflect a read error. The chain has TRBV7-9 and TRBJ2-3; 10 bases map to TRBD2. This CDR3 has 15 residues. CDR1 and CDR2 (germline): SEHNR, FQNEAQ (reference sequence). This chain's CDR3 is CASSFLAGVTDTQYF. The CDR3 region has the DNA TGCGCCAGCAGCTTTCTAGCGGGGGTGACAGATACGCAGTATTTT.

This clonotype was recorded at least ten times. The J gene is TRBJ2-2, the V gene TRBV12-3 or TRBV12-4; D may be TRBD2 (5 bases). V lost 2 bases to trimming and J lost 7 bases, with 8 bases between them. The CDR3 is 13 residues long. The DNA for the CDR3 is TGTGCCAGCAGTTTATTGGAGGACGGGGAGCTGTTTTTT. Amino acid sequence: CASSLLEDGELFF.

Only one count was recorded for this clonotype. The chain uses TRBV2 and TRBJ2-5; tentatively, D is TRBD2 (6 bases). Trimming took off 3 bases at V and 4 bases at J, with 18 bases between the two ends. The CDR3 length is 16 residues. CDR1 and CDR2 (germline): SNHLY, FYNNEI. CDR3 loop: CASSDGGMGLRETQYF. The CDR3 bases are TGTGCCAGCAGTGACGGGGGAATGGGCCTCCGAGAGACCCAGTACTTC. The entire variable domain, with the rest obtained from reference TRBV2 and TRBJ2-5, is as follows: EPEVTQTPSHQVTQMGQEVILRCVPISNHLYFYWYRQILGQKVEFLVSFYNNEISEKSEIFDDQFSVERPDGSNFTLKIRSTKLEDSAMYFCASSDGGMGLRETQYFGPGTRLLVL.

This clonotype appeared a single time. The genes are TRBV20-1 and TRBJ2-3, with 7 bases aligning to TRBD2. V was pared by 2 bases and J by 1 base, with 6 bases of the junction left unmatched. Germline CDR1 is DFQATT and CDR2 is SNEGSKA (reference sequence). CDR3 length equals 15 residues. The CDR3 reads CSARSAGVGTDTQYF. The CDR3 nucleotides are TGCAGTGCTAGATCTGCGGGGGTGGGCACAGATACGCAGTATTTT.

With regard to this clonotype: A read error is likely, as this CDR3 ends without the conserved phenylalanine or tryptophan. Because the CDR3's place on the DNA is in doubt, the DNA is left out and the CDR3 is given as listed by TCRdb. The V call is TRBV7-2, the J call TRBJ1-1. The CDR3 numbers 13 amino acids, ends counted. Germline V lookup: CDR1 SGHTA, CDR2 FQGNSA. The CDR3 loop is CASSPRPLADTVL.

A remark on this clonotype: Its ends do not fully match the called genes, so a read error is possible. In DNA form, the CDR3 reads TGTGCTAGCAGCACGGTACTGGCAGAAGAGACCCAGTACTTC. This translates into CASSTVLAEETQYF. V gene TRBV7-7 combines with J gene TRBJ2-5; D ambiguous. The CDR3 totals 14 residues. Per germline, CDR1 SSHAT and CDR2 FNYEAQ (reference sequence).

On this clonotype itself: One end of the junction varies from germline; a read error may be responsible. The CDR3 spells CASSVAWETLYF. The CDR3, as DNA: TGTGCCAGCAGCGTCGCGTGGGAAACCCTGTATTTT. The chain has TRBV7-2 and TRBJ1-4; D remains unclear. This CDR3 spans 12 amino acids. Germline V CDR1 and CDR2: SGHTA, FQGNSA.

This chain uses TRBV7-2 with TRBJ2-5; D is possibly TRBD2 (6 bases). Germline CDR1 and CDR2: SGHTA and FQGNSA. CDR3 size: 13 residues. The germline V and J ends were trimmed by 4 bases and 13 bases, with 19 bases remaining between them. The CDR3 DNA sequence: TGTGCCAGCAGCTCCCAGACTTGCGGGGCCTTGTACTTC. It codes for CASSSQTCGALYF.

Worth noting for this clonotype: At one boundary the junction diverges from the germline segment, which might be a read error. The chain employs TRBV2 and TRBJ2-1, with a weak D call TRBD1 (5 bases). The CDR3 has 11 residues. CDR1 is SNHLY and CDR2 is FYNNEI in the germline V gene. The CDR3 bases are TGTGCCAGCAGGTTAGACAGTGGCGACACCTTC. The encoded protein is CASRLDSGDTF.

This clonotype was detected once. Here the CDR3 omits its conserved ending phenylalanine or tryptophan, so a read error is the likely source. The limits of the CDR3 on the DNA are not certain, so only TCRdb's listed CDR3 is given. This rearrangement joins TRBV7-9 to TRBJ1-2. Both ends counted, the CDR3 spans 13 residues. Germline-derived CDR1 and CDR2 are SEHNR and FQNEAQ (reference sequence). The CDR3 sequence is CASRLLETQYFRP.

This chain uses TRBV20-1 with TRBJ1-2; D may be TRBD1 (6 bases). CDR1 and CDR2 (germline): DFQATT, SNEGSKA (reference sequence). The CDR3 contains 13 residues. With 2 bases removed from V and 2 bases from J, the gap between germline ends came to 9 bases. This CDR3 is CSARFQGNYGYTF. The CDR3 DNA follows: TGCAGTGCTAGATTCCAGGGGAACTATGGCTACACCTTC.

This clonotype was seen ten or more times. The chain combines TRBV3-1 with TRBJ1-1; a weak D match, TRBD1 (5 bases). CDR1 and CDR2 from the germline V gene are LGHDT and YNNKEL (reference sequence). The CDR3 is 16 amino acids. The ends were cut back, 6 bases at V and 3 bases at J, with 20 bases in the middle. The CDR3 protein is CASSHGTGHIYTEAFF. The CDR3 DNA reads TGTGCCAGCAGTCACGGGACGGGGCATATCTACACTGAAGCTTTCTTT.

For the CDR3, the DNA is TGTGCCAGCAGCCAGGACAGGGGTCGAAACGGGGAAAAACTGTTTTTT. Residues: CASSQDRGRNGEKLFF. The V and J genes are TRBV6-4 and TRBJ1-4, with 9 bases identical to TRBD1. This CDR3 is 16 amino acids long. The J segment lost 8 bases and the V segment lost 6 bases, leaving 13 bases of the junction unmatched. Germline loops: CDR1 MRHNA, CDR2 SNTAGT.

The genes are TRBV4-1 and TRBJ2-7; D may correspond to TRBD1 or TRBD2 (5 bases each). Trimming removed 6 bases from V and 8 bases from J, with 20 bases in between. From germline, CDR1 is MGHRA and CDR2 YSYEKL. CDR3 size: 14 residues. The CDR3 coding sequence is TGCGCCAGCAGGCTAAGTGGGGGTCTTATCCAGCAGTACTTC. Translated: CASRLSGGLIQQYF.

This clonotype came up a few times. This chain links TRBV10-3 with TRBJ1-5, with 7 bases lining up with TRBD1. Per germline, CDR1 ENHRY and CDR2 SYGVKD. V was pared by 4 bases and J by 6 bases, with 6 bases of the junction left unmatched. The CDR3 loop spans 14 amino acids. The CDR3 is CAISADRVGQPQHF. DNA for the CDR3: TGTGCCATCAGTGCCGACAGGGTTGGTCAGCCCCAGCATTTT.

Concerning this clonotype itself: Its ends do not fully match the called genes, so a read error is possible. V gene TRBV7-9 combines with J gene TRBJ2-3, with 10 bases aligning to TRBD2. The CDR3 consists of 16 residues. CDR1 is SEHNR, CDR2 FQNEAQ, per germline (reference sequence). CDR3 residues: CASSLGLATLSDTQYF. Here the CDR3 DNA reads TGCGCCAGCAGCCTGGGACTAGCGACGCTCTCAGATACGCAGTATTTT. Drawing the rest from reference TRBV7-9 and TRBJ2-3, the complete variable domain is DTGVSQNPRHKITKRGQNVTFRCDPISEHNRLYWYRQTLGQGPEFLTYFQNEAQLEKSRLLSDRFSAERPKGSFSTLEIQRTEQGDSAMYLCASSLGLATLSDTQYFGPGTRLTVL.

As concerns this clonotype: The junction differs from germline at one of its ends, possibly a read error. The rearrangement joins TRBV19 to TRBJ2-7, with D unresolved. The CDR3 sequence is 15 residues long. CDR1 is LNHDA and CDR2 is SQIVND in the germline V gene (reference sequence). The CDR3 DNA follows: TGTACCAGTAGTATCTCGCTACTTAGCTCCTACGAGCAGTACTTC. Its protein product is CTSSISLLSSYEQYF.

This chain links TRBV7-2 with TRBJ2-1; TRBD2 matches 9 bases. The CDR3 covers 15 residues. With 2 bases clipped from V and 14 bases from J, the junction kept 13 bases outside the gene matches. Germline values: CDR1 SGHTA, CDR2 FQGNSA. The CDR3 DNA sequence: TGTGCCAGCAGCTTAAGCGGGGGGACTTGGGACTACGAGTTCTTC. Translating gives CASSLSGGTWDYEFF.

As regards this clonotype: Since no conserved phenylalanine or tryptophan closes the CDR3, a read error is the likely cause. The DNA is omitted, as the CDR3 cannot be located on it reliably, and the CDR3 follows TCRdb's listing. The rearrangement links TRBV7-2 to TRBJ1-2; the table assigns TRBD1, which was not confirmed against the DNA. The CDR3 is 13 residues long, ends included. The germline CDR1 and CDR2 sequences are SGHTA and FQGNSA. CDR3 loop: CASSNRDRGNSPL.

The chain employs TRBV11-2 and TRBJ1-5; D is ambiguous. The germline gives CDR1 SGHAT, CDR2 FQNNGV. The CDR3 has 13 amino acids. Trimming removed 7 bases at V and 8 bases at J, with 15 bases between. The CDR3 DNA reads TGTGCCAGCACCGCCCCAGAGGGCAAGCCCCAGCATTTT. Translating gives CASTAPEGKPQHF.

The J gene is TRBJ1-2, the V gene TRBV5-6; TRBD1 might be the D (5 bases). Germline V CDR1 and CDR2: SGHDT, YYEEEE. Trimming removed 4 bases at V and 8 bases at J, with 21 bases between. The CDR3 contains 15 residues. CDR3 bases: TGTGCCAGCAGCCTTAAACCTGCCTCTGGGGGAGGCTACACCTTC. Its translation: CASSLKPASGGGYTF.

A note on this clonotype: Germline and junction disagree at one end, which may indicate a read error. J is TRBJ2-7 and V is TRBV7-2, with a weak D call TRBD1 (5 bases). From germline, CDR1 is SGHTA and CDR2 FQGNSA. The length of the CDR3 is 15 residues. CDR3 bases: TGTGCCAGCAGCGGCGGACACGGGTCGCGGTTCGAGGAGTACTTC. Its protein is CASSGGHGSRFEEYF.